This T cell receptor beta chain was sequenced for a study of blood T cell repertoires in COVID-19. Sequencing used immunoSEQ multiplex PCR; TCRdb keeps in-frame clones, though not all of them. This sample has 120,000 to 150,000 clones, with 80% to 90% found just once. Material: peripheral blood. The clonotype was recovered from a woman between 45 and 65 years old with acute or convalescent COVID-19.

CDR3 sequence (DNA): TGTGCCAGCAGCTTATGGACAGGGACCTACAATGAGCAGTTCTTC. It specifies CASSLWTGTYNEQFF. The rearrangement links TRBV13 to TRBJ2-1; 8 nucleotides align to TRBD1. CDR3 length equals 15 residues. Germline CDR1 and CDR2: PRHDT and FYEKMQ (reference sequence). The junction had 2 bases not matched to a gene; V was cut back by 2 bases and J by 2 bases.